This T cell receptor (beta chain) is drawn from a study of T cells in tuberculosis. Produced via immunoSEQ multiplex PCR; TCRdb's table is partial and in-frame only. The table has under 40,000 clones, 90% to 95% seen once. This clone was seen just once. The CDR3 length is 15 residues. J lost 2 bases, V lost 3 bases, and 2 bases had no gene match. In germline, CDR1 is LGHNA, CDR2 YSLEER. The gene calls are TRBV4-3 and TRBJ1-3; 9 bases line up with TRBD1. Sequencing was done on a sample of PBMCs. The receptor's source is a donor between 10 and 29 years old with latent tuberculosis or without tuberculosis infection. CDR3 sequence (DNA): TGCGCCAGCAGCCACCGGGACAGGGCTGGAAACACCATATATTTT. Protein: CASSHRDRAGNTIYF.